A single sample is the source of the 31 T cell receptor beta chains below, sequenced in a study of cytomegalovirus exposure and HLA in healthy donors. In the PCR, 60 Vbeta and 13 Jbeta primers were used. Some clones are missing from TCRdb's copy, which holds only in-frame ones; the method was immunoSEQ multiplex PCR. Of 150,000 to 200,000 clones in the sample, 65% to 80% are singletons; the top ten hold 2.5% to 3.5%. The material sequenced was PBMCs. Receptors originate from a woman between 45 and 65 years old in good health and CMV-seropositive.

The chain joins TRBV4-1 to TRBJ1-6; no clear D gene. The CDR3 consists of 19 residues. V was trimmed by 2 bases and J by 0 bases, leaving 17 bases between them. The germline V gene has CDR1 MGHRA and CDR2 YSYEKL. DNA of the CDR3: TGCGCCAGCAGCCAATCTTCTAAGGCGGGGAGCTCCTATAATTCACCCCTCCACTTT. As protein: CASSQSSKAGSSYNSPLHF.

This clone was picked up a small number of times. The chain couples TRBV2 to TRBJ1-5; 7 bases fit TRBD1. CDR1 is SNHLY, CDR2 FYNNEI, per germline. V was clipped by 1 base and J by 5 bases; unmatched bases: 2. CDR3 size: 14 residues. As DNA, the CDR3 is TGTGCCAGCAGTGAAGGACAGGGCGATCAGCCCCAGCATTTT. Amino acids: CASSEGQGDQPQHF.

The gene calls are TRBV2 and TRBJ1-6; D gene unclear. V lost 3 bases and J 7 bases, leaving 10 bases between the germline ends. This CDR3 comprises 14 residues. The V gene's germline CDR1 is SNHLY and CDR2 FYNNEI. The CDR3 loop is CASSDGKRNSPLHF. CDR3 DNA: TGTGCCAGCAGTGACGGGAAACGGAATTCACCCCTCCACTTT.

The J gene is TRBJ1-1, the V gene TRBV6-5, with a possible D match to TRBD1 (5 bases). V was pared by 2 bases and J by 6 bases, with 7 bases between. The CDR3 has 12 amino acids. From germline, CDR1 is MNHEY and CDR2 SVGAGI. The CDR3 sequence: CASSYRGSEAFF. The CDR3 nucleotides are TGTGCCAGCAGTTACAGGGGATCTGAAGCTTTCTTT.

This clone was picked up one time. This chain links TRBV5-4 with TRBJ1-2, with 7 bases identical to TRBD1. J was trimmed by 6 bases and V by 5 bases; bases with no gene match: 10. The germline gives CDR1 SGHNT, CDR2 YYREEE (reference sequence). The CDR3 is made up of 14 amino acids. Here the CDR3 reads CASRWTGGSNGYTF. DNA of the CDR3: TGTGCCAGCAGATGGACAGGCGGGTCGAATGGCTACACCTTC.

The chain recombines TRBV5-1 with TRBJ1-4; 7 nucleotides match TRBD1. The CDR3 has 14 amino acids. J gave up 8 bases and V 4 bases, and 8 bases lay outside the gene matches. Looked up from germline, CDR1 is SGHRS and CDR2 is YFSETQ. Here the CDR3 DNA reads TGCGCCAGCAGCGAGGGACAGCGGAGGGAAAAACTGTTTTTT. Encoded protein: CASSEGQRREKLFF.

The V and J genes are TRBV29-1 and TRBJ2-4; TRBD1 aligns across 7 bases. Germline CDR1 is SQVTM and CDR2 is ANQGSEA. This CDR3 has 14 amino acids. Trimming at V came to 0 bases and at J to 4 bases, leaving 3 bases not matched to a gene. CDR3 residues: CSVEDETGKNIQYF. The CDR3 DNA sequence: TGCAGCGTTGAAGACGAGACAGGGAAAAACATTCAGTACTTC.

This rearrangement joins TRBV2 to TRBJ1-6; tentative D call: TRBD1 (6 bases). Trimming took 3 bases from V and 7 from J, leaving 10 bases between them. The CDR3 length is 14 residues. Germline CDR1 SNHLY, CDR2 FYNNEI. In DNA, the CDR3 is TGTGCCAGCAGTGACGCAGGGGTGAATTCACCCCTCCACTTT. This gives the protein CASSDAGVNSPLHF.

This chain uses TRBV2 with TRBJ2-6; 8 nucleotides agree with TRBD1. Germline-derived CDR1 and CDR2 are SNHLY and FYNNEI. The CDR3 has 18 amino acids. With 1 base clipped from V and 1 base from J, the junction kept 6 bases outside the gene matches. The DNA of the CDR3 is TGTGCCAGCAGTGAAGTGTTGGGACAGGTTTCTGGGGCCAACGTCCTGACTTTC. It is translated as CASSEVLGQVSGANVLTF.

CDR3: CSAATGSSGNTIYF. The CDR3 bases are TGCAGCGCTGCTACAGGGAGCTCTGGAAACACCATATATTTT. This chain joins TRBV29-1 and TRBJ1-3; TRBD1 might be the D (6 bases). The germline V gene has CDR1 SQVTM and CDR2 ANQGSEA. Trimming cost V 7 bases and J 0 bases, with 13 bases left between them. The CDR3 contains 14 residues.

The chain combines TRBV19 with TRBJ1-4; D remains ambiguous. Trimming pared 10 bases from V and 6 bases from J, leaving 15 bases between. Per the germline V gene, CDR1 is LNHDA and CDR2 is SQIVND (reference sequence). This CDR3 comprises 13 residues. The CDR3 DNA reads TGTGCCACCTCGGGATTTCAGGATGAAAAACTGTTTTTT. It yields the protein CATSGFQDEKLFF. Full variable domain (remainder filled in from reference TRBV19 and TRBJ1-4): DGGITQSPKYLFRKEGQNVTLSCEQNLNHDAMYWYRQDPGQGLRLIYYSQIVNDFQKGDIAEGYSVSREKKESFPLTVTSAQKNPTAFYLCATSGFQDEKLFFGSGTQLSVL.

This clone was found a few times. The chain recombines TRBV12-5 with TRBJ1-5; weak D call: TRBD1 (5 bases). The V end lost 4 bases, the J end lost 3 bases, and 10 bases lay between the germline ends. The CDR3 sequence is 14 residues long. The V gene's germline CDR1 is LGHNT and CDR2 FRNRAP. The DNA for the CDR3 is TGTGCTAGTGGTTCGGAGGGACCCAATCAGCCCCAGCATTTT. It translates to CASGSEGPNQPQHF.

This clone was counted a few times. This rearrangement joins TRBV27 to TRBJ1-1; D gene unclear. The CDR3 is 14 amino acids. V lost 5 bases, J lost 7 bases, and 17 bases lay in between. Germline CDR1 is MNHEY and CDR2 is SMNVEV (reference sequence). The CDR3 region is CASSPITYTGEAFF. The CDR3 bases are TGTGCCAGCAGTCCGATCACCTATACGGGTGAAGCTTTCTTT.

The V call is TRBV27, the J call TRBJ2-2, with 13 bases identical to TRBD2. Trimming cost V 9 bases and J 0 bases; bases outside gene matches: 4. The CDR3 is made up of 16 amino acids. Germline values: CDR1 MNHEY, CDR2 SMNVEV (reference sequence). CDR3 in DNA: TGTGCCAGAAGACTAGCGGGGGGACCGAACACCGGGGAGCTGTTTTTT. Translated: CARRLAGGPNTGELFF.

The chain combines TRBV5-1 with TRBJ2-7; 14 bases are shared with TRBD2. This CDR3 is 16 amino acids long. With V trimmed by 0 bases and J by 5 bases, 4 bases remained unmatched. Germline CDR1 and CDR2: SGHRS and YFSETQ. The CDR3 DNA reads as TGCGCCAGCAGCTTGGGACTAGCGGGGGGGCGGAACGAGCAGTACTTC. The encoded protein is CASSLGLAGGRNEQYF.

The J gene is TRBJ2-1, the V gene TRBV11-1; 7 nucleotides line up with TRBD2. The germline V gene encodes CDR1 SGHAT and CDR2 FQDESV (reference sequence). The junction had 18 bases not matched to a gene; V was cut back by 5 bases and J by 8 bases. The CDR3 consists of 17 residues. CDR3: CASSRRRLGLGRYEQFF. As DNA, the CDR3 is TGTGCCAGCAGCCGACGTCGACTCGGACTAGGCCGGTATGAGCAGTTCTTC.

The chain has TRBV4-1 and TRBJ1-5; 12 bases fit TRBD1. The V gene end was trimmed by 1 base and the J gene end by 7 bases; junction bases not matched to a gene: 5. This CDR3 comprises 16 residues. Germline CDR1 MGHRA, CDR2 YSYEKL. The DNA of the CDR3 is TGCGCCAGCAGCCAAGGGGGACAGGGGGCTCGACAGCCCCAGCATTTT. Its protein product is CASSQGGQGARQPQHF.

In this sample, this clone turned up a few times. The chain carries TRBV6-5 and TRBJ1-3; the D gene is possibly TRBD1 (6 bases). The CDR3 covers 15 residues. Germline-derived CDR1 and CDR2 are MNHEY and SVGAGI. V was clipped by 4 bases and J by 2 bases, with 12 bases between them. The CDR3 coding sequence is TGTGCCAGCAGTTCATTACAGGGTGCTGGAAACACCATATATTTT. This gives the protein CASSSLQGAGNTIYF.

This chain uses TRBV6-5 with TRBJ1-1; D is undetermined. This CDR3 has 13 amino acids. The V gene's germline CDR1 is MNHEY and CDR2 SVGAGI. The ends were cut back, 6 bases at V and 4 bases at J, with 12 bases in the middle. CDR3 sequence (DNA): TGTGCCAGCAGGACAACATTAACCACTGAAGCTTTCTTT. It specifies CASRTTLTTEAFF.

This rearrangement joins TRBV5-1 to TRBJ2-5; 10 bases match TRBD1. V was pared by 2 bases and J by 4 bases, with 5 bases of the junction left unmatched. Germline assignment: CDR1 SGHRS and CDR2 YFSETQ. The CDR3 is 15 residues long. In DNA, the CDR3 is TGCGCCAGCAGCTTAGGGACAGGGGTTCCAGAGACCCAGTACTTC. Amino acids: CASSLGTGVPETQYF.

This sequence joins TRBV11-1 and TRBJ2-2, with 8 bases matching TRBD1. Germline lookup yields CDR1 SGHAT and CDR2 FQDESV (reference sequence). CDR3 length: 17 residues. Trimming cost V 5 bases and J 5 bases; bases outside gene matches: 13. CDR3 region: CASSRRGLDRVTGELFF. The CDR3 DNA sequence: TGTGCCAGCAGCCGACGGGGATTGGACAGGGTGACCGGGGAGCTGTTTTTT.

The chain carries TRBV29-1 and TRBJ1-1; TRBD1 might be the D (6 bases). There are 11 residues in the CDR3. CDR1 is SQVTM, CDR2 ANQGSEA, per germline. The V gene lost 5 bases and the J gene lost 6 bases, with 10 bases spanning the gap. For the CDR3, the DNA is TGCAGCGTTAGCAGGGGATCTGAAGCTTTCTTT. This codes for CSVSRGSEAFF. Drawing the rest from reference TRBV29-1 and TRBJ1-1, the complete variable domain is SAVISQKPSRDICQRGTSLTIQCQVDSQVTMMFWYRQQPGQSLTLIATANQGSEATYESGFVIDKFPISRPNLTFSTLTVSNMSPEDSSIYLCSVSRGSEAFFGQGTRLTVV.

The V call is TRBV6-6, the J call TRBJ1-2; tentative D call: TRBD1 (5 bases). There are 12 residues in the CDR3. The V gene's germline CDR1 is MNHNY and CDR2 SVGAGI (reference sequence). V lost 8 bases and J lost 3, with 10 bases in between. CDR3 nucleotide sequence: TGTGCCAGCCTGGGAGGGGACTATGGCTACACCTTC. Its protein product is CASLGGDYGYTF.

This rearrangement joins TRBV4-1 to TRBJ1-4; D is possibly TRBD1 (5 bases). The CDR3 sequence is 17 residues long. Trimming shortened V by 2 bases and J by 4 bases, and 17 bases separated the two germline ends. Germline assignment: CDR1 MGHRA and CDR2 YSYEKL. DNA for the CDR3: TGCGCCAGCAGCCAATCGGGCCAGGGAGGGCGTAATGAAAAACTGTTTTTT. Its translation: CASSQSGQGGRNEKLFF.

V gene TRBV7-9 combines with J gene TRBJ2-7; weak D call: TRBD1 (5 bases). V lost 4 bases and J 9 bases, leaving 19 bases between the germline ends. Germline CDR1 and CDR2: SEHNR and FQNEAQ (reference sequence). The CDR3 has 14 residues. The CDR3 loop is CASSSNFQGRGQYF. In DNA form, the CDR3 reads TGTGCCAGCAGCTCAAACTTTCAGGGTAGGGGGCAGTACTTC. Full variable domain (remainder filled in from reference TRBV7-9 and TRBJ2-7): DTGVSQNPRHKITKRGQNVTFRCDPISEHNRLYWYRQTLGQGPEFLTYFQNEAQLEKSRLLSDRFSAERPKGSFSTLEIQRTEQGDSAMYLCASSSNFQGRGQYFGPGTRLTVT.

The J gene is TRBJ2-3, the V gene TRBV5-1; 8 bases line up with TRBD1. Germline V gene data show CDR1 as SGHRS and CDR2 as YFSETQ. The trim removed 7 bases at V and 2 bases at J, leaving 6 bases unmatched. The CDR3 extends over 14 amino acids. The CDR3 spells CASASRGLTDTQYF. CDR3 coding DNA: TGCGCCAGCGCCTCCAGGGGGCTCACAGATACGCAGTATTTT.

A few counts support this clone. The gene calls are TRBV2 and TRBJ2-1, with TRBD2 as a possible D gene (6 bases). The germline CDR1 and CDR2 sequences are SNHLY and FYNNEI. The CDR3 spans 14 residues. V was pared by 11 bases and J by 1 base, with 15 bases between. The CDR3 nucleotides are TGTGCCTCAGCAACGGGGGATTCCTACAATGAGCAGTTCTTC. Translated: CASATGDSYNEQFF.

This rearrangement joins TRBV15 to TRBJ1-1; D is undetermined. The V end was cut by 1 base, the J end by 3 bases, with 9 bases between. This CDR3 is built from 14 residues. From germline, CDR1 is LNHNV and CDR2 YYDKDF (reference sequence). The CDR3 region has the DNA TGTGCCACCAGCAGAGGGCCTGATGACACTGAAGCTTTCTTT. Translated: CATSRGPDDTEAFF. Looking up the rest from reference TRBV15 and TRBJ1-1 gives the full variable domain: DAMVIQNPRYQVTQFGKPVTLSCSQTLNHNVMYWYQQKSSQAPKLLFHYYDKDFNNEADTPDNFQSRRPNTSFCFLDIRSPGLGDTAMYLCATSRGPDDTEAFFGQGTRLTVV.

V is TRBV11-2 and J is TRBJ2-2, with 10 positions matching TRBD1. The length of the CDR3 is 17 residues. The J segment lost 5 bases and the V segment lost 5 bases, leaving 11 bases of the junction unmatched. Germline V gene lookup returns CDR1 SGHAT and CDR2 FQNNGV. The CDR3 protein is CASSHSGTGVGTGELFF. The CDR3 bases are TGTGCCAGCAGCCACTCTGGGACAGGGGTAGGGACCGGGGAGCTGTTTTTT. Full variable domain (outside the CDR3, taken from reference TRBV11-2 and TRBJ2-2): EAGVAQSPRYKIIEKRQSVAFWCNPISGHATLYWYQQILGQGPKLLIQFQNNGVVDDSQLPKDRFSAERLKGVDSTLKIQPAKLEDSAVYLCASSHSGTGVGTGELFFGEGSRLTVL.

The chain combines TRBV5-1 with TRBJ1-2; 10 bases match TRBD1. J was trimmed by 5 bases and V by 3 bases; bases with no gene match: 7. Germline V gives CDR1 SGHRS, CDR2 YFSETQ. The CDR3 length is 15 residues. Written as DNA, the CDR3 is TGCGCCAGCAGCTCCCGGACAGGGGGGCAGTATGGCTACACCTTC. Protein: CASSSRTGGQYGYTF.

This clone was seen once. The CDR3 region is CASSGQDMNTEAFF. For the CDR3, the DNA is TGCGCCAGCAGCGGGCAGGATATGAACACTGAAGCTTTCTTT. The rearrangement links TRBV5-1 to TRBJ1-1; D uncertain. Germline CDR1 reads SGHRS; CDR2 reads YFSETQ. The V end lost 4 bases, the J end lost 0 bases, and 10 bases lay between the germline ends. There are 14 residues in the CDR3.